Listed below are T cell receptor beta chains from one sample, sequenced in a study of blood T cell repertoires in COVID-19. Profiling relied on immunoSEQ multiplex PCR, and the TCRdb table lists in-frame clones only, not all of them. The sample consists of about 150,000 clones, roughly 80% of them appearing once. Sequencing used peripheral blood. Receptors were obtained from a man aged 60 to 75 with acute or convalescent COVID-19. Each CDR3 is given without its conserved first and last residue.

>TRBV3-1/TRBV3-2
ASSHRNTGELF
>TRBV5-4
ASSHRTAGGYGYT
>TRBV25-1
ASHSSGNTIY
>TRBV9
ASSVGRGQRDEKLF
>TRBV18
ASSPQGQGVSGANVLT
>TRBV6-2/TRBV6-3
ASSTPVRGGIQY
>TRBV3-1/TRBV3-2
ASSQGRGSWNEQF
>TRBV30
AWGPQGTYEQY
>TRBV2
ASMARLAGVGEQY
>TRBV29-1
SVEDQRGGEQF
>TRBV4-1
ASSQVQPSLYGYT
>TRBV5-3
ARSLTSGFYEQY
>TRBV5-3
ARARRGTHNEQF
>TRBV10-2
ASTQRWSYGYT
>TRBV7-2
ASSLSLGTTAGVNEQF
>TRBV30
AWSVGLGAGTDTQY
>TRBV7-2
ASSLRPPGDEQY
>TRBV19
ERRVRGRAEAF
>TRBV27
ASSFADRDAKLF
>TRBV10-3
AISDGRTSGGDETQY
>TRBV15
ATSRDSVSGANVLT
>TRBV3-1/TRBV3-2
ASSQDHGNGRSPLH
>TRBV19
ASSIDARGTEAF
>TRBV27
ASSPRAGEIREQF
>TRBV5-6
ASSPEVGRDSKTEAF
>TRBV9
ASSVEGHGNTIY
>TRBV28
ASRASHLPFANTGELF
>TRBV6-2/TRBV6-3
ASSPHRDSSYEQY
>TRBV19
ASSTRQNNSPLH
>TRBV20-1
SASPLAGAHEQY
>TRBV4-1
ASSRNGLAGNTDTQY
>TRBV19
ASTPYPLRESYNEQF
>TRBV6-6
ATTKGGAGVVQPQH
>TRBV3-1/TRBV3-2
ASSRGTGVDGYT
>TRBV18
ASSPPEAPYGYT
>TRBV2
ASSSEGARVRQPQH
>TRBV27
ASSPRTVQETQY
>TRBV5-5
ASTVVSGTGTNYGYT